This T cell receptor (beta chain) is from a study of blood T cell repertoires in COVID-19. The participants were between roughly 18 and 100 years old and came from under 25 US areas. TCRdb's table, derived via immunoSEQ multiplex PCR, lists solely in-frame clones and lacks some. This sample has about 170,000 clones, with 79% found just once. Input material: PBMCs or T cells enriched from blood (not recorded which). The TCR comes from a woman in her 70s in a cohort exposed to, infected with or recovered from COVID-19 (not recorded which).

CDR3 sequence: CASSSQAPGLAGGIETQYF. The CDR3 DNA reads TGTGCCAGCAGCTCGCAAGCACCGGGACTAGCGGGAGGGATTGAGACCCAGTACTTC. The chain uses TRBV27 and TRBJ2-5; 16 positions agree with TRBD2. CDR1 is MNHEY and CDR2 is SMNVEV in the germline V gene (reference sequence). V was pared by 6 bases and J by 5 bases, with 15 bases of the junction left unmatched. The CDR3 length is 19 residues.